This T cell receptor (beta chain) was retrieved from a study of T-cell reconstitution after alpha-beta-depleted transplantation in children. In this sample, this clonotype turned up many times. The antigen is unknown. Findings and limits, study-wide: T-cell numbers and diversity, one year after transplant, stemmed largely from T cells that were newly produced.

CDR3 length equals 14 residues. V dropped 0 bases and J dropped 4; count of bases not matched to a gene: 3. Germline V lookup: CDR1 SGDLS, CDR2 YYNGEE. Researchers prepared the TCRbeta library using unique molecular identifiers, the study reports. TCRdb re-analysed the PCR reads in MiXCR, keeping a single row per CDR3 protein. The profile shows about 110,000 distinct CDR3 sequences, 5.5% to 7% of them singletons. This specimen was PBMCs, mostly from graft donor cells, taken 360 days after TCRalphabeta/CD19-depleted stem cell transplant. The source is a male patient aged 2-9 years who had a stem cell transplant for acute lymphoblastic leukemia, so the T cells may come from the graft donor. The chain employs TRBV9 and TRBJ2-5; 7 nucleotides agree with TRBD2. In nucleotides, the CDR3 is TGTGCCAGCAGCGTAGAGGGAGGGCGAGAGACCCAGTACTTC. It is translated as CASSVEGGRETQYF.